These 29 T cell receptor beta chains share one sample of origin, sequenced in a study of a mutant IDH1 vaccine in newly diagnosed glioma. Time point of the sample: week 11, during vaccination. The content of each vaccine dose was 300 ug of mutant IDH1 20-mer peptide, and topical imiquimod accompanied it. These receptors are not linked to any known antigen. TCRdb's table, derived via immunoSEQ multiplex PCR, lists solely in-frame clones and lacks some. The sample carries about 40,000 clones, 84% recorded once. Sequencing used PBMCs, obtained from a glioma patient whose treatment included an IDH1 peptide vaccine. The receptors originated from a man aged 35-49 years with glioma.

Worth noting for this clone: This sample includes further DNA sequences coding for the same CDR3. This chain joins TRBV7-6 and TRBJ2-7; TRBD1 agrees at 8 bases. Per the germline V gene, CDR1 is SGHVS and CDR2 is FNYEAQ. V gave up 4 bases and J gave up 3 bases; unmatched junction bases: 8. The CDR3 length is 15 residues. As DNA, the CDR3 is TGTGCCAGCAGCTCACGGACAGGGATGCTCTACGAGCAGTACTTC. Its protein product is CASSSRTGMLYEQYF.

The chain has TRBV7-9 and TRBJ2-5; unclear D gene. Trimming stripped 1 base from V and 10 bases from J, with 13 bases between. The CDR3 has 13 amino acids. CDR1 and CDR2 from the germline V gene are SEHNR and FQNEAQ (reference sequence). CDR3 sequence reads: CASSLGLTGVQYF. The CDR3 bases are TGTGCCAGCAGCTTAGGACTGACGGGTGTCCAGTACTTC.

The DNA for the CDR3 is TGTGCCAGCAGTGCATTTAGCGGGAGGGCCACCGGGGAGCTGTTTTTT. This gives the protein CASSAFSGRATGELFF. The V call is TRBV6-1, the J call TRBJ2-2; TRBD2 agrees at 11 bases. J was trimmed by 4 bases and V by 4 bases; bases with no gene match: 5. The CDR3 covers 16 residues. Germline V CDR1 and CDR2: MNHNS, SASEGT.

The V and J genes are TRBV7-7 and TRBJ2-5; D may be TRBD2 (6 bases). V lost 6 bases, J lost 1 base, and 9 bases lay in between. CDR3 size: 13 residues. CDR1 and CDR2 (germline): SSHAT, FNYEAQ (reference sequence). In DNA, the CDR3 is TGTGCCAGCAGGCGGGACGGCCAAGAGACCCAGTACTTC. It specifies CASRRDGQETQYF.

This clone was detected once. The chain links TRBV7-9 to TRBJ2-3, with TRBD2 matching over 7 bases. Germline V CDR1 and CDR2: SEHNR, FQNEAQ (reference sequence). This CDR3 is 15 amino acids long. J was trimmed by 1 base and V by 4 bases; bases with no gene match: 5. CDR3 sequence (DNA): TGTGCCAGCAGCTCAGAGCGGGGCCGCACAGATACGCAGTATTTT. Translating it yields CASSSERGRTDTQYF.

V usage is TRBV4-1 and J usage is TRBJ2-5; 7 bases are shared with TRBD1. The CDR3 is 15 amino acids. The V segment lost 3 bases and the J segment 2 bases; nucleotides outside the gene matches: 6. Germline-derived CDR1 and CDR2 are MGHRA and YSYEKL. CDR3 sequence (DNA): TGCGCCAGCAGCCAGACGGGACAGCTTCAAGAGACCCAGTACTTC. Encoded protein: CASSQTGQLQETQYF.

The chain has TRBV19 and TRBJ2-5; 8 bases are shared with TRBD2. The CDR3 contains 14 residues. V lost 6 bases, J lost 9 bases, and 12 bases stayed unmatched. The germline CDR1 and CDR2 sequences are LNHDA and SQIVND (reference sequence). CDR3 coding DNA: TGTGCCAGTAGCTACTCTAGCGGGCGTGGTGCCCAGTACTTC. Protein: CASSYSSGRGAQYF.

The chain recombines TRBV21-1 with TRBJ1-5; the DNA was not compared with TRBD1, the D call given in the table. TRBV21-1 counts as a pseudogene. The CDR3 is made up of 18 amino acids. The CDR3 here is CASGRHGTGGPRAQPQHF. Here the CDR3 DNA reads TGTGCCAGCGGCCGACACGGGACAGGGGGCCCGCGGGCTCAGCCCCAGCATTTT.

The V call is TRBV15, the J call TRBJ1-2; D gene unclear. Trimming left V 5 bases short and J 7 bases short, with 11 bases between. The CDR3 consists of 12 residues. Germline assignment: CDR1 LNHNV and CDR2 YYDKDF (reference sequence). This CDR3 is CATSGWAGGYTF. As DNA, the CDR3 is TGTGCCACCAGCGGATGGGCGGGTGGCTACACCTTC.

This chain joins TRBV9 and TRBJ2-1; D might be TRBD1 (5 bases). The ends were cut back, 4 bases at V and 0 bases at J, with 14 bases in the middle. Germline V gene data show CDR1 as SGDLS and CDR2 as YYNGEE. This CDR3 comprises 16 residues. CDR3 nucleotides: TGTGCCAGCAGCCTAAGGGGCATCTTCTCCTACAATGAGCAGTTCTTC. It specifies CASSLRGIFSYNEQFF.

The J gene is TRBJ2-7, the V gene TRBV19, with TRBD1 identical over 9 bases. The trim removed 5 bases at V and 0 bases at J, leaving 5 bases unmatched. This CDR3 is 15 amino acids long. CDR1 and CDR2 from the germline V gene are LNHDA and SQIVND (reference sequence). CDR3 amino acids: CASSEPGQGSYEQYF. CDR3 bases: TGTGCCAGTAGTGAGCCGGGACAGGGCTCCTACGAGCAGTACTTC.

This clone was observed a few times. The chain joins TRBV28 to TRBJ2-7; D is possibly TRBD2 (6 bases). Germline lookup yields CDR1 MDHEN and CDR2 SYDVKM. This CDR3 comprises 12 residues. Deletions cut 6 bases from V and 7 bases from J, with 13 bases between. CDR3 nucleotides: TGTGCCAGCAGGAGCCGGGGGAGAGAGCAGTACTTC. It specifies CASRSRGREQYF.

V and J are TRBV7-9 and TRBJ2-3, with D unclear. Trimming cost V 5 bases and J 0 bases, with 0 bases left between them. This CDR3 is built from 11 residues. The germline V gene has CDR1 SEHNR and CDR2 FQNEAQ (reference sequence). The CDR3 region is CASSSTDTQYF. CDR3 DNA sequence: TGTGCCAGCAGCAGCACAGATACGCAGTATTTT. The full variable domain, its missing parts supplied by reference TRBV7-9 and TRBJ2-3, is DTGVSQNPRHKITKRGQNVTFRCDPISEHNRLYWYRQTLGQGPEFLTYFQNEAQLEKSRLLSDRFSAERPKGSFSTLEIQRTEQGDSAMYLCASSSTDTQYFGPGTRLTVL.

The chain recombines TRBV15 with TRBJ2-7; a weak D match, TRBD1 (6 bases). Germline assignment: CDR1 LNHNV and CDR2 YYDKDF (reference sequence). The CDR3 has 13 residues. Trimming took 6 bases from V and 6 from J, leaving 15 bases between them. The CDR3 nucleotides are TGTGCCACCAGTAGGGGGAATGCGGCCGAGCAGTACTTC. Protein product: CATSRGNAAEQYF.

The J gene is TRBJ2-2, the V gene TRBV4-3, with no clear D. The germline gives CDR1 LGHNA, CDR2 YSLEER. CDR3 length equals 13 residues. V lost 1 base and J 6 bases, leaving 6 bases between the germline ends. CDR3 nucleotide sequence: TGCGCCAGCAGCCAAGTCTCTTCCGGGGAGCTGTTTTTT. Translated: CASSQVSSGELFF.

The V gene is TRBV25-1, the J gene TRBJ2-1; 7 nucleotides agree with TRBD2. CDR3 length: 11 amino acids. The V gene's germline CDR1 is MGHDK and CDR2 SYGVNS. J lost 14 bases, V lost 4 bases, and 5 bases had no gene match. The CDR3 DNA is TGTGCCAGCAGTGGGGGGGGGACTAAGTTCTTC. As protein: CASSGGGTKFF.

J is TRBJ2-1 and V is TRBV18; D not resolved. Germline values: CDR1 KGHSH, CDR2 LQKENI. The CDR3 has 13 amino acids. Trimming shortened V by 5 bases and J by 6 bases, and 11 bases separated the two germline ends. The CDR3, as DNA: TGTGCCAGCTCATCTTCAACGGGCAATGAGCAGTTCTTC. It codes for CASSSSTGNEQFF.

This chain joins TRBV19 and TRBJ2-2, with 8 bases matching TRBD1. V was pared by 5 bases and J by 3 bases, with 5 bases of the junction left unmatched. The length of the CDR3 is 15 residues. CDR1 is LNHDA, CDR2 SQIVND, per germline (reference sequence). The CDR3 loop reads CASSWTGRDTGELFF. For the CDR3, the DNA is TGTGCCAGTAGTTGGACAGGGAGAGACACCGGGGAGCTGTTTTTT.

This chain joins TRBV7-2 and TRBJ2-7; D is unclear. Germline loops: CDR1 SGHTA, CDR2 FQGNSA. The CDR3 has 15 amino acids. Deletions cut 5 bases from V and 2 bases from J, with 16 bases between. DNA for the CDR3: TGTGCCAGCAGCCCAAACCCAGGTGGAACCTACGAGCAGTACTTC. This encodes CASSPNPGGTYEQYF.

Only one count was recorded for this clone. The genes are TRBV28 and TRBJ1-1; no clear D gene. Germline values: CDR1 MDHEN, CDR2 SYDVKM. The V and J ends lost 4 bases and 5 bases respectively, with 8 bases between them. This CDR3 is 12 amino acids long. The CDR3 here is CASSSVDTEAFF. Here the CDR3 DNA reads TGTGCCAGCAGTTCTGTGGATACTGAAGCTTTCTTT.

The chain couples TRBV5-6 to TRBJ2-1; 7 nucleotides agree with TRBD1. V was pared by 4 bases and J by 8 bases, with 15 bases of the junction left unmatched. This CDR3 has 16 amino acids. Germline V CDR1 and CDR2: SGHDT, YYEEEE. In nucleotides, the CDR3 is TGTGCCAGCAGCCCGGGTAGGGGGCTGCCAGGGGATGAGCAGTTCTTC. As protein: CASSPGRGLPGDEQFF.

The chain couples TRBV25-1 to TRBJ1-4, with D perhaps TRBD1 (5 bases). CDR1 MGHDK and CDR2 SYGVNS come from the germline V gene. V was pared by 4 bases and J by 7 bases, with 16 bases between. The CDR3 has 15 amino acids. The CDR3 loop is CASSVVGGRSEKLFF. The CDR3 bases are TGTGCCAGCAGTGTGGTTGGGGGTCGGAGTGAAAAACTGTTTTTT.

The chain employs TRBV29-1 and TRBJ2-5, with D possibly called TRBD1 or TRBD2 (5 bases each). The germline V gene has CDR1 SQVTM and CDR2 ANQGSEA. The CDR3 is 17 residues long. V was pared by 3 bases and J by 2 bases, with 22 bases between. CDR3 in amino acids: CSVDPSGGHPRQETQYF. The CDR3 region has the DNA TGCAGCGTTGATCCCTCCGGAGGACACCCGAGGCAAGAGACCCAGTACTTC.

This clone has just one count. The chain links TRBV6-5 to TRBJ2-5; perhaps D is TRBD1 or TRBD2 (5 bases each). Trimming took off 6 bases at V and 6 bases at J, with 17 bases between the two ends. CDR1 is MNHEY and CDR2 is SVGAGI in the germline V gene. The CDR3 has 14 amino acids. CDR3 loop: CASRKTRGRKTQYF. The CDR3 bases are TGTGCCAGCAGGAAAACTAGGGGCAGGAAGACCCAGTACTTC.

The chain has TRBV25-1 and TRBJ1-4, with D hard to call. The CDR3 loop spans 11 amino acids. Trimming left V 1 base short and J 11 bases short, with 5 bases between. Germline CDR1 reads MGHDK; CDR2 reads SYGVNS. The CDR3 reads CASSEFDKLFF. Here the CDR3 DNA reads TGTGCCAGCAGTGAATTCGATAAACTGTTTTTT. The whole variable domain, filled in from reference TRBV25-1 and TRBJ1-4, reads EADIYQTPRYLVIGTGKKITLECSQTMGHDKMYWYQQDPGMELHLIHYSYGVNSTEKGDLSSESTVSRIRTEHFPLTLESARPSHTSQYLCASSEFDKLFFGSGTQLSVL.

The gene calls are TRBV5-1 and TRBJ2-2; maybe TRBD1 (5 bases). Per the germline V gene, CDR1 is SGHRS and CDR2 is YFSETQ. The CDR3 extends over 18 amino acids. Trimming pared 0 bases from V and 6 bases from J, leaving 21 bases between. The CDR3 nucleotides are TGCGCCAGCAGCTTGGCCGCAGGGTCACGAACCTTATCCGGGGAGCTGTTTTTT. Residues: CASSLAAGSRTLSGELFF.

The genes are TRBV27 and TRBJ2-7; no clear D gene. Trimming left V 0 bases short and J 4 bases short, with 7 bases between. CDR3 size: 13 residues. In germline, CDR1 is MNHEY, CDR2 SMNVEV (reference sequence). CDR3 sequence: CASSLSSGYEQYF. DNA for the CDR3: TGTGCCAGCAGTTTATCGTCAGGTTACGAGCAGTACTTC.

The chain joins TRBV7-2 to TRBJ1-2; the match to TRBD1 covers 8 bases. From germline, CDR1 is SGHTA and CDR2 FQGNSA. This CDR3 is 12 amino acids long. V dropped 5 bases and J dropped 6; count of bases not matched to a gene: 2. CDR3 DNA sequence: TGTGCCAGCAGCGGACAGGGAAATGGCTACACCTTC. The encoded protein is CASSGQGNGYTF.

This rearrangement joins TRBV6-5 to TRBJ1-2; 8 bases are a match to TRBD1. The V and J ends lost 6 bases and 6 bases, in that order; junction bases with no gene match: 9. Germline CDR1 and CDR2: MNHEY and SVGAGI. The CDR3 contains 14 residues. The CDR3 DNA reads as TGTGCCAGCAGATTACAGGGGGGCGCGGATGGCTACACCTTC. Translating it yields CASRLQGGADGYTF.